This T cell receptor (beta chain) was observed in a study of OX40 agonist ivuxolimab in advanced cancers. Trimming cost V 3 bases and J 10 bases; bases outside gene matches: 9. Germline V gene sequence: CDR1 SEHNR, CDR2 FQNEAQ (reference sequence). The CDR3 sequence is 15 residues long. This clone was recorded once. Its antigen is unidentified. Samples were taken at baseline and on day 1 of cycles 4 and 7. Study conclusions and caveats: There were, on average, more expanded clones in CD8+ T cells than in CD4+. No determination was made of the antigen specificity of the expanded peripheral T cells.

TCRdb's table, derived via immunoSEQ multiplex PCR, lists solely in-frame clones and lacks some. The sample has about 77,000 clones, 80% to 90% seen once; the top ten hold 6.2%. This sample comprised CD4+ or CD8+ T cells sorted from blood, obtained in a trial of the OX40 agonist ivuxolimab. The V gene is TRBV7-9, the J gene TRBJ2-1, with 10 bases aligning to TRBD2. This clonotype was sampled from an adult with an advanced solid tumor such as melanoma, head and neck, liver or kidney cancer. The DNA for the CDR3 is TGTGCCAGCAGCTTGAGGAGCGGGAGGGCCGGCGAGCAGTTCTTC. This encodes CASSLRSGRAGEQFF.